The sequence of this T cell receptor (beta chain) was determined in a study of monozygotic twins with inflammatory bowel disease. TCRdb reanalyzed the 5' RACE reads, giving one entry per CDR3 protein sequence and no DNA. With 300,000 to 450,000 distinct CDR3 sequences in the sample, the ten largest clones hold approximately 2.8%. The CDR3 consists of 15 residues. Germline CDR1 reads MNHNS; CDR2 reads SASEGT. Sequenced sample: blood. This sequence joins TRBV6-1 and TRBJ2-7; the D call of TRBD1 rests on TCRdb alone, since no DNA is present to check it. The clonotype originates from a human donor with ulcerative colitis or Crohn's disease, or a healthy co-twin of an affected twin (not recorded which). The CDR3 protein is CASSNPGQSHHEQYF.